This TCR beta chain was documented in a study of blood T cell repertoires in COVID-19. Turning to the study itself: Sites across the United States, Italy and Spain contributed samples from acute and convalescent COVID-19. From T cells, B-cell-depleted T cells, or PBMCs came the material, which was cDNA or gDNA.

In the authors' workflow: Amplification of reference gene primers provided the estimated nucleated cell counts. TCRdb's table, derived via immunoSEQ multiplex PCR, lists solely in-frame clones and lacks some. The V and J calls and clone size are taken from that table; D and trimming were inferred from the DNA. The sample lists about 83,000 clones, just over 85% occurring once. Per germline, CDR1 MDHEN and CDR2 SYDVKM. CDR3 length: 14 amino acids. The V gene lost 10 bases and the J gene lost 6 bases, with 21 bases spanning the gap. The sequence was collected from a woman older than 75 in a cohort sampled during active or convalescent COVID-19. Material: peripheral blood. The chain carries TRBV28 and TRBJ1-2; D unclear. This CDR3 is CATKNLREDNGYTF. The CDR3 nucleotides read TGTGCCACTAAAAACCTAAGGGAGGATAATGGCTACACCTTC.